These 28 T cell receptor beta chains share one sample of origin, sequenced in a study of T-cell reconstitution after alpha-beta-depleted transplantation in children. TCRbeta library construction was performed incorporating unique molecular identifiers. TCRdb recomputed calls from the PCR reads with MiXCR, one row per CDR3 protein. The sample holds more than 200,000 distinct CDR3 sequences, about 23% seen once. Sample: PBMCs, taken before TCRalphabeta/CD19-depleted stem cell transplant. The origin of the receptors is a girl aged 2-10 years with Fanconi anemia, due to receive a stem cell transplant.

This chain uses TRBV2 with TRBJ2-7, with TRBD2 identical over 10 bases. Germline V gene data show CDR1 as SNHLY and CDR2 as FYNNEI. The CDR3 contains 16 residues. Unmatched junction bases numbered 11, after V lost 2 bases and J lost 7 bases. The CDR3 DNA is TGTGCCAGCAGTGAATCGGCTAGCGGGGGCCTACTGGAGCAGTACTTC. Its translation is CASSESASGGLLEQYF.

V gene TRBV20-1 combines with J gene TRBJ2-4; 13 bases match TRBD2. The CDR3 loop spans 18 amino acids. Germline V gene lookup returns CDR1 DFQATT and CDR2 SNEGSKA (reference sequence). V lost 6 bases, J lost 3 bases, and 14 bases stayed unmatched. The CDR3 reads CSATPGLAGPIGKNIQYF. For the CDR3, the DNA is TGCAGTGCGACACCGGGACTAGCGGGGCCAATCGGCAAAAACATTCAGTACTTC.

This clonotype came up many times. The V gene is TRBV6-5, the J gene TRBJ2-7, with D perhaps TRBD2 (5 bases). The length of the CDR3 is 14 residues. From germline, CDR1 is MNHEY and CDR2 SVGAGI. V was shortened by 4 bases and J by 0 bases, with 10 bases between the two germline ends. For the CDR3, the DNA is TGTGCCAGCAGTTGGGGAGATAACTCCTACGAGCAGTACTTC. As protein: CASSWGDNSYEQYF.

The sample holds a few counts of this clonotype. This rearrangement joins TRBV5-1 to TRBJ2-7; TRBD1 agrees at 7 bases. This CDR3 spans 17 amino acids. Per germline, CDR1 SGHRS and CDR2 YFSETQ. V gave up 4 bases and J gave up 2 bases; unmatched junction bases: 15. CDR3 loop: CASSIRGETGAPYEQYF. CDR3 nucleotides: TGCGCCAGCAGCATTCGTGGGGAAACAGGGGCCCCCTACGAGCAGTACTTC. Full variable domain (missing parts from reference TRBV5-1 and TRBJ2-7): KAGVTQTPRYLIKTRGQQVTLSCSPISGHRSVSWYQQTPGQGLQFLFEYFSETQRNKGNFPGRFSGRQFSNSRSEMNVSTLELGDSALYLCASSIRGETGAPYEQYFGPGTRLTVT.

This clonotype was detected only a few times. The rearrangement joins TRBV20-1 to TRBJ2-7; perhaps TRBD1 as D (5 bases). The CDR3 spans 13 residues. V lost 0 bases and J lost 4, with 10 bases in between. CDR1 and CDR2 (germline): DFQATT, SNEGSKA (reference sequence). This CDR3 reads CSARDRQMYEQYF. DNA of the CDR3: TGCAGTGCTAGAGATCGACAGATGTACGAGCAGTACTTC.

This clonotype was seen many times. The genes are TRBV20-1 and TRBJ1-5, with D unresolved. CDR1 and CDR2 from the germline V gene are DFQATT and SNEGSKA (reference sequence). This CDR3 has 15 residues. The V end was cut by 2 bases, the J end by 7 bases, with 18 bases between. The CDR3 protein is CSARRESGSGQPQHF. DNA of the CDR3: TGCAGTGCTAGAAGGGAGTCGGGGAGTGGGCAGCCCCAGCATTTT.

This clonotype was seen a single time. A clone one base away is much larger, so this may be a read error. The rearrangement uses TRBV20-1 and TRBJ1-1, with 7 bases that match TRBD1. The CDR3 spans 17 residues. Germline CDR1 DFQATT, CDR2 SNEGSKA (reference sequence). CDR3 bases: TGCTGTGCAAAGCCGTGGACAGGTCGGTCGACCCTCACTGAAGCTTTCTTT. Its protein product is CCAKPWTGRSTLTEAFF.

This clonotype was seen a handful of times. This chain links TRBV4-2 with TRBJ2-1; TRBD2 agrees at 10 bases. The CDR3 extends over 18 amino acids. V trimming: 0 bases; J trimming: 8 bases; junction bases outside the gene matches: 13. Germline V gene lookup returns CDR1 LGHNA and CDR2 YNFKEQ. CDR3 sequence reads: CASSQDLLGTSALDEQFF. The CDR3 DNA reads TGTGCCAGCAGCCAAGACCTCCTGGGGACTAGCGCATTGGATGAGCAGTTCTTC.

This clonotype was counted between two and nine times. This chain uses TRBV29-1 with TRBJ2-7, with a tentative D call TRBD2 (6 bases). The CDR3 length is 13 residues. The V and J ends lost 4 bases and 3 bases respectively, with 13 bases between them. Germline CDR1 and CDR2: SQVTM and ANQGSEA. The CDR3 DNA is TGCAGCGTTGCATCGACTAGAATCTACGAGCAGTACTTC. Protein: CSVASTRIYEQYF.

This clonotype was counted many times. V usage is TRBV5-5 and J usage is TRBJ2-3, with unresolved D. V gave up 4 bases and J gave up 6 bases, with 12 bases separating them. The CDR3 runs to 13 residues. CDR1 is SGHKS, CDR2 YYEKEE, per germline (reference sequence). The DNA of the CDR3 is TGTGCCAGCAGCGGTTGGAGCAGGGATACGCAGTATTTT. Amino acid sequence: CASSGWSRDTQYF.

This clonotype turned up a few times. The chain joins TRBV29-1 to TRBJ2-5; possibly TRBD1 or TRBD2 for D (5 bases each). CDR3 length: 17 residues. Trimming shortened V by 1 base and J by 4 bases, and 22 bases separated the two germline ends. Germline loops: CDR1 SQVTM, CDR2 ANQGSEA. CDR3 sequence: CSVEGGSPGARVETQYF. The CDR3 coding sequence is TGCAGCGTTGAAGGAGGTTCCCCCGGGGCCAGAGTAGAGACCCAGTACTTC.

The gene calls are TRBV6-1 and TRBJ2-7, with 10 bases matching TRBD1. In germline, CDR1 is MNHNS, CDR2 SASEGT. The CDR3 is 16 amino acids. After removal of 2 bases from V and 4 bases from J, the junction contained 8 bases not matched to a gene. CDR3 nucleotides: TGTGCCAGCAGTGAAATCCCGGGACAGGGGATGTACGAGCAGTACTTC. This gives the protein CASSEIPGQGMYEQYF.

This chain connects TRBV5-1 to TRBJ2-7; 7 nucleotides match TRBD1. The CDR3 length is 15 residues. Per germline, CDR1 SGHRS and CDR2 YFSETQ. J was trimmed by 3 bases and V by 2 bases; bases with no gene match: 8. The CDR3 loop reads CASSFSGTDYYEQYF. In nucleotides, the CDR3 is TGCGCCAGCAGCTTTTCCGGGACAGATTACTACGAGCAGTACTTC.

The chain couples TRBV25-1 to TRBJ2-3, with 7 bases lining up with TRBD1. Germline values: CDR1 MGHDK, CDR2 SYGVNS. CDR3 length equals 19 residues. V lost 2 bases, J lost 3 bases, and 17 bases stayed unmatched. The CDR3 DNA follows: TGTGCCAGCAGTGAACTGGACGGGACAGCGTTTTGGGGTACAGATACGCAGTATTTT. Translated, it gives CASSELDGTAFWGTDTQYF.

This clonotype was detected many times. The chain joins TRBV20-1 to TRBJ2-5; TRBD1 or TRBD2 may be the D gene (6 bases each). The V gene's germline CDR1 is DFQATT and CDR2 SNEGSKA (reference sequence). The CDR3 loop spans 15 amino acids. Trimming removed 5 bases from V and 5 bases from J, with 21 bases in between. For the CDR3, the DNA is TGCAGTGCTCACCTGTGGGGGGCCTCCGCGGAGACCCAGTACTTC. This translates into CSAHLWGASAETQYF.

CDR3 DNA: TGTGCCAGCGATTATGGGCGCCTCGGCGGGCAGTACTTC. Protein product: CASDYGRLGGQYF. V is TRBV28 and J is TRBJ2-7; no reliable D call. This CDR3 region has 13 residues. V lost 8 bases and J lost 9, with 20 bases in between. Germline CDR1 and CDR2: MDHEN and SYDVKM.

The genes are TRBV20-1 and TRBJ2-1, with D unresolved. CDR3 length equals 16 residues. Germline CDR1 and CDR2: DFQATT and SNEGSKA (reference sequence). The germline V and J ends were trimmed by 0 bases and 0 bases, with 12 bases remaining between them. CDR3 sequence: CSARERTHGSYNEQFF. CDR3 coding DNA: TGCAGTGCTAGAGAGAGGACGCACGGCTCCTACAATGAGCAGTTCTTC.

This clonotype was counted at least ten times. The chain recombines TRBV11-2 with TRBJ2-7, with D maybe TRBD2 (6 bases). The V gene lost 4 bases and the J gene lost 0 bases, with 16 bases spanning the gap. The CDR3 is 16 residues long. Germline V gene data show CDR1 as SGHAT and CDR2 as FQNNGV. The CDR3 DNA follows: TGTGCCAGCAGCTCATATGGAGGCGGGGCCTCCTACGAGCAGTACTTC. Amino acids: CASSSYGGGASYEQYF.

V is TRBV20-1 and J is TRBJ2-1, with a possible D match to TRBD2 (7 bases). CDR1 DFQATT and CDR2 SNEGSKA come from the germline V gene (reference sequence). This CDR3 is built from 15 residues. V was trimmed by 0 bases and J by 8 bases, leaving 17 bases between them. The CDR3 sequence is CSARDLEGGRDEQFF. Written as DNA, the CDR3 is TGCAGTGCTAGAGATTTGGAGGGGGGGCGTGATGAGCAGTTCTTC.

This clonotype was seen repeatedly, ten times or more. V is TRBV27 and J is TRBJ2-1; 9 bases line up with TRBD2. Germline-derived CDR1 and CDR2 are MNHEY and SMNVEV (reference sequence). V gave up 2 bases and J gave up 0 bases; unmatched junction bases: 17. This CDR3 contains 21 residues. CDR3 sequence (DNA): TGTGCCAGCAGTTTAAGGTTAAGGCGGGAGGGCAGTCCTAGCTCCTACAATGAGCAGTTCTTC. Translated: CASSLRLRREGSPSSYNEQFF.

This clonotype was counted a single time. The chain couples TRBV5-1 to TRBJ1-4, with D tentatively TRBD1 (5 bases). Trimming left V 2 bases short and J 6 bases short, with 14 bases between. The germline V gene has CDR1 SGHRS and CDR2 YFSETQ. The length of the CDR3 is 15 residues. As DNA, the CDR3 is TGCGCCAGCAGCTTACTCGGGGGGTCGGATGAAAAACTGTTTTTT. Its translation is CASSLLGGSDEKLFF.

This clonotype was observed a few times. The chain uses TRBV29-1 and TRBJ2-7, with 9 positions matching TRBD1. This CDR3 has 14 residues. V lost 3 bases to trimming and J lost 2 bases; unmatched junction nucleotides: 5. Germline values: CDR1 SQVTM, CDR2 ANQGSEA. Written as DNA, the CDR3 is TGCAGCGTTGAGGGACAGGGTCTCGCCTACGAGCAGTACTTC. Translation: CSVEGQGLAYEQYF.

V and J are TRBV7-6 and TRBJ2-1; no definite D call. The V gene's germline CDR1 is SGHVS and CDR2 FNYEAQ. The CDR3 spans 13 residues. The V end was cut by 3 bases, the J end by 3 bases, with 6 bases between. Written as DNA, the CDR3 is TGTGCCAGCAGCTTTTCTTTCTACAATGAGCAGTTCTTC. Its translation is CASSFSFYNEQFF.

The chain recombines TRBV20-1 with TRBJ2-1; 11 bases align to TRBD2. This CDR3 spans 16 amino acids. The germline gives CDR1 DFQATT, CDR2 SNEGSKA (reference sequence). V lost 5 bases to trimming and J lost 4 bases; unmatched junction nucleotides: 10. In DNA form, the CDR3 reads TGCAGTGCTCTACCCTTGACTAGCGGGGTTTACAATGAGCAGTTCTTC. It codes for CSALPLTSGVYNEQFF.

V is TRBV10-1 and J is TRBJ2-5, with D possibly being TRBD1 (6 bases). The CDR3 has 14 residues. V was clipped by 2 bases and J by 5 bases, with 12 bases between them. Germline V gives CDR1 WNHNN, CDR2 SYGVQD (reference sequence). CDR3 in amino acids: CASSEAGAGETQYF. Here the CDR3 DNA reads TGCGCCAGCAGTGAGGCAGGGGCCGGGGAGACCCAGTACTTC.

This clonotype was seen a few times. This chain connects TRBV5-1 to TRBJ2-3, with unresolved D. The germline gives CDR1 SGHRS, CDR2 YFSETQ. The CDR3 has 14 residues. The V and J ends lost 1 base and 3 bases respectively, with 9 bases between them. This CDR3 reads CASSLSPPTDTQYF. The DNA of the CDR3 is TGCGCCAGCAGCTTGTCCCCACCTACAGATACGCAGTATTTT.

This clonotype was observed many times. V usage is TRBV10-1 and J usage is TRBJ2-1; D unclear. V was shortened by 6 bases and J by 0 bases, with 9 bases between the two germline ends. In germline, CDR1 is WNHNN, CDR2 SYGVQD (reference sequence). CDR3 size: 14 residues. DNA of the CDR3: TGCGCCAGCAGCGTTAAATCCTCCTACAATGAGCAGTTCTTC. It yields the protein CASSVKSSYNEQFF.

Concerning this clonotype itself: Given a much more abundant clone one base away, this may be a read error. The chain uses TRBV12-3 or TRBV12-4 and TRBJ2-3; D gene ambiguous. Trimming shortened V by 10 bases and J by 4 bases, and 12 bases separated the two germline ends. The CDR3 loop spans 12 amino acids. The CDR3, as DNA: TGTGCCAACAGCCATCTAGCAGATACGCAGTATTTT. This encodes CANSHLADTQYF.